This is a list of T cell receptor beta chains from one sample in a study of T cell responses to AZD1222 COVID-19 vaccine. Profiled with immunoSEQ multiplex PCR; TCRdb holds only in-frame clones, not every one. The data hold around 110,000 clones, with about 90% observed a single time. The source material was peripheral blood, sampled 28 days after the second AZD1222 dose. The receptors were sampled from an adult who received the AZD1222 COVID-19 vaccine. Each CDR3 is given with its conserved first and last residue. D genes are given only for firm matches. Clone size, where shown, is once, few, many, or a class for clones that have expanded.

v_gene	j_gene	d_gene	abundance	CDR3aa	CDR3nt
TRBV2	TRBJ1-4	.	few	CASRQGLLLTNEKLFF	TGTGCCAGCAGGCAGGGACTTCTTCTAACTAATGAAAAACTGTTTTTT
TRBV24-1	TRBJ1-2	TRBD1	.	CATSGGRGPYGYTF	TGTGCCACCAGTGGGGGCAGGGGGCCTTATGGCTACACCTTC
TRBV4-1	TRBJ1-5	.	.	CASSQGRDKGNQPQHF	TGCGCCAGCAGCCAAGGCCGGGACAAAGGAAATCAGCCCCAGCATTTT
TRBV19	TRBJ2-1	TRBD2	.	CASSIEKTSGLYNEQFF	TGTGCCAGTAGTATAGAGAAGACTAGCGGGCTCTACAATGAGCAGTTCTTC
TRBV18	TRBJ1-1	TRBD1	.	CASSPGTGANTEAFF	TGTGCCAGCTCACCAGGGACAGGGGCGAACACTGAAGCTTTCTTT
TRBV6-2/TRBV6-3	TRBJ1-1	.	.	CASRQGLNTEAFF	TGTGCCAGCCGCCAGGGGCTGAACACTGAAGCTTTCTTT
TRBV10-1	TRBJ2-2	TRBD2	.	CASRGLAGDSGELFF	TGCGCCAGCAGGGGACTAGCGGGAGACTCCGGGGAGCTGTTTTTT
TRBV10-2	TRBJ1-5	.	.	CASSEIGAGPQHF	TGCGCCAGCAGTGAGATCGGAGCCGGGCCCCAGCATTTT
TRBV19	TRBJ1-2	.	.	CASSIARGPNYGYTF	TGTGCCAGTAGTATCGCTCGGGGGCCAAACTATGGCTACACCTTC
TRBV2	TRBJ2-1	.	.	CASEQGEGSYNEQFF	TGTGCCAGCGAACAGGGCGAAGGCTCCTACAATGAGCAGTTCTTC
TRBV5-1	TRBJ2-1	.	.	CASSLEPGQHNEQFF	TGCGCCAGCAGCTTGGAGCCAGGTCAGCACAATGAGCAGTTCTTC
TRBV9	TRBJ2-3	TRBD2	.	CASSPRTSGGALDTQYF	TGTGCCAGCAGCCCAAGAACTAGCGGGGGGGCTCTGGATACGCAGTATTTT
TRBV6-5	TRBJ1-2	.	.	CASSYNQGHGYTF	TGTGCCAGCAGTTACAACCAGGGACATGGCTACACCTTC
TRBV5-4	TRBJ1-5	.	.	CASSLGTEGNQPQHF	TGTGCCAGCAGCTTGGGGACGGAAGGCAATCAGCCCCAGCATTTT
TRBV12-5	TRBJ2-4	.	.	CASGLDGSLTKNIQYF	TGTGCTAGTGGTTTGGACGGGAGCCTGACCAAAAACATTCAGTACTTC
TRBV5-1	TRBJ1-2	.	.	CASAEGTPAYGYTF	TGCGCCAGCGCGGAGGGGACGCCTGCCTATGGCTACACCTTC
TRBV28	TRBJ1-1	.	.	CASSLGHSGFF	TGTGCCAGCAGTTTAGGGCATTCAGGCTTCTTT
TRBV4-3	TRBJ2-7	.	.	CASSPGSSYEQYF	TGCGCCAGCAGCCCCGGGAGTTCCTACGAGCAGTACTTC
TRBV3-1/TRBV3-2	TRBJ2-7	TRBD1	.	CASSRGTGGPYEQYF	TGTGCCAGCAGCCGGGGGACAGGGGGCCCCTACGAGCAGTACTTC
TRBV24-1	TRBJ2-1	.	.	CVTSSAGSYNEQFF	TGTGTCACCAGTAGCGCGGGATCCTACAATGAGCAGTTCTTC
TRBV6-5	TRBJ2-7	.	once	CASSYLYEQYF	TGTGCCAGCAGTTACCTCTACGAGCAGTACTTC
TRBV5-1	TRBJ2-1	TRBD1	.	CASSAGTGGNEQFF	TGCGCCAGCAGCGCCGGGACAGGGGGCAATGAGCAGTTCTTC
TRBV15	TRBJ2-3	.	few	CATSIGKDTQYF	TGTGCCACCAGCATAGGAAAAGATACGCAGTATTTT
TRBV2	TRBJ2-1	.	once	CASSHPTRSYNEQFF	TGTGCCAGCAGCCATCCGACTAGATCCTACAATGAGCAGTTCTTC
TRBV20-1	TRBJ2-1	.	.	CSASVDEQFF	TGCAGTGCTAGTGTCGATGAGCAGTTCTTC
TRBV27	TRBJ2-1	TRBD2	.	CASSFEPGTTYNEQFF	TGTGCCAGCAGTTTCGAGCCGGGGACTACCTACAATGAGCAGTTCTTC
TRBV20-1	TRBJ2-7	.	.	CSGIDSYEQYF	TGCAGTGGTATCGACAGCTACGAGCAGTACTTC
TRBV6-1	TRBJ2-7	TRBD2	.	CASSEDSGGPYEQYF	TGTGCCAGCAGTGAAGATAGCGGGGGGCCCTACGAGCAGTACTTC
TRBV28	TRBJ1-1	.	.	CASRFSSGGSRTEAFF	TGTGCCAGCAGGTTTAGCTCGGGGGGTTCGAGGACTGAAGCTTTCTTT
TRBV4-1	TRBJ1-6	.	.	CASSPQDWSSYNSPLHF	TGCGCCAGCAGCCCACAAGACTGGAGCTCCTATAATTCACCCCTCCACTTT
TRBV27	TRBJ1-5	.	.	CASRPGGAYSNQPQHF	TGTGCCAGCAGACCCGGGGGGGCTTATAGCAATCAGCCCCAGCATTTT
TRBV7-8	TRBJ1-5	TRBD1	.	CASSLAGTENQPQHF	TGTGCCAGCAGCTTAGCCGGGACAGAGAATCAGCCCCAGCATTTT
TRBV18	TRBJ1-3	.	.	CASSLPGRYSGNTIYF	TGTGCCAGCTCCCTCCCGGGACGGTACTCTGGAAACACCATATATTTT
TRBV3-1/TRBV3-2	TRBJ2-7	.	.	CATRAPVSYEQYF	TGTGCCACGCGCGCCCCGGTTTCCTACGAGCAGTACTTC
TRBV29-1	TRBJ2-2	.	.	CSVVGVGVPGELFF	TGCAGCGTTGTGGGGGTAGGGGTTCCCGGGGAGCTGTTTTTT
TRBV5-1	TRBJ2-1	.	.	CASSLLTYGRGLGNEQFF	TGCGCCAGCAGCTTGTTAACTTACGGTAGGGGTCTAGGTAATGAGCAGTTCTTC
TRBV25-1	TRBJ2-1	TRBD2	.	CASSARLAGGEQFF	TGTGCCAGCAGTGCGCGACTAGCGGGAGGGGAGCAGTTCTTC
TRBV4-3	TRBJ2-1	TRBD2	.	CASSRGTTPSANEQFF	TGCGCCAGCAGCCGGGGGACTACGCCTTCCGCCAATGAGCAGTTCTTC
TRBV2	TRBJ2-1	.	.	CASLDGNNEQFF	TGTGCCAGCTTGGACGGAAACAATGAGCAGTTCTTC
TRBV7-2	TRBJ2-3	.	.	CASRPRLGAGTDTQYF	TGTGCCAGCAGGCCCCGTCTGGGCGCAGGCACAGATACGCAGTATTTT
TRBV19	TRBJ2-1	TRBD2	.	CASSIYGLAGREQFF	TGTGCCAGTAGTATTTACGGACTAGCGGGACGTGAGCAGTTCTTC